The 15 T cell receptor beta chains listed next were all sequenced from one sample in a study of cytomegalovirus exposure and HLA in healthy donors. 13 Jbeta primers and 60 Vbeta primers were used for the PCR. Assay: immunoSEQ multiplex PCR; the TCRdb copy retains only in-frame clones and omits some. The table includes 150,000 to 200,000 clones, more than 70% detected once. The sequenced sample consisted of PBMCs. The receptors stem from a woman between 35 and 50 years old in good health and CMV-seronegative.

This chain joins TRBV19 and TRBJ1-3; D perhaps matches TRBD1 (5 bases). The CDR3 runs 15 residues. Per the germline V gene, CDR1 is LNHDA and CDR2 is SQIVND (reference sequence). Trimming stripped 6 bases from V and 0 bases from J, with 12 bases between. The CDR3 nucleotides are TGTGCCAGTAGCCGCGGGGGGGGCTCTGGAAACACCATATATTTT. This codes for CASSRGGGSGNTIYF.

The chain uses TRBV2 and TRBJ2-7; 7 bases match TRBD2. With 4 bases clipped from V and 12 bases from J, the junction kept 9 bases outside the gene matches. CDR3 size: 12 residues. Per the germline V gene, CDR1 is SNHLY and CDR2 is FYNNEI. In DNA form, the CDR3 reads TGTGCCAGCAGTGGGGAGGGCGGAGGTTGGTACGTC. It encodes CASSGEGGGWYV.

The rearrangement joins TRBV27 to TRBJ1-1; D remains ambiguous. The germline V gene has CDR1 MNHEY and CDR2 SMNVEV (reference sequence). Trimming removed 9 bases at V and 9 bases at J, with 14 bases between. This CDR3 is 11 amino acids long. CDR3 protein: CASRGELKAFF. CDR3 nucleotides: TGTGCCAGTCGGGGAGAACTAAAAGCTTTCTTT.

CDR3 sequence (DNA): TGTGCCAGCAGTGACGACTGGAACACCGGGGAGCTGTTTTTT. Amino acids: CASSDDWNTGELFF. The rearrangement joins TRBV6-4 to TRBJ2-2; unclear D gene. Trimming removed 2 bases from V and 1 base from J, with 5 bases in between. CDR1 is MRHNA and CDR2 is SNTAGT in the germline V gene. The CDR3 contains 14 residues.

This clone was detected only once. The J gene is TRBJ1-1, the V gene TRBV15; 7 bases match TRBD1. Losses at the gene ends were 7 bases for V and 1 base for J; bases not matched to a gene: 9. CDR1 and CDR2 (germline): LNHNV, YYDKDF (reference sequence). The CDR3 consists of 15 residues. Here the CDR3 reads CATKREQGSNTEAFF. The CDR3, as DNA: TGTGCCACCAAGAGAGAACAGGGGTCGAACACTGAAGCTTTCTTT.

The CDR3 sequence is CASSPEGSYTETQYF. The CDR3 DNA reads as TGTGCCAGCTCACCAGAGGGATCTTACACGGAGACCCAGTACTTC. The chain uses TRBV18 and TRBJ2-5, with D perhaps TRBD2 (5 bases). Trimming took off 2 bases at V and 5 bases at J, with 15 bases between the two ends. The length of the CDR3 is 15 residues. Germline V gene sequence: CDR1 KGHSH, CDR2 LQKENI.

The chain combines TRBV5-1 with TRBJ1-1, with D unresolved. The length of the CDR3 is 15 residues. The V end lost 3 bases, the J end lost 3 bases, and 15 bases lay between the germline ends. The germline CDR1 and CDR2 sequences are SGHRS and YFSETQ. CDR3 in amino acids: CASSSTWRGDTEAFF. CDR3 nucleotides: TGCGCCAGCAGCTCGACGTGGCGCGGGGACACTGAAGCTTTCTTT.

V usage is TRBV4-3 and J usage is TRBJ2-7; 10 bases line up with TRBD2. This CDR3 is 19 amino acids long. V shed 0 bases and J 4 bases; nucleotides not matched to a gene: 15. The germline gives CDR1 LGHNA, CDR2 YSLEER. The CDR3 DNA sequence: TGCGCCAGCAGCCAAGATCGGGGTCTAGCGGGAGAGGAGTTTTACGAGCAGTACGTC. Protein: CASSQDRGLAGEEFYEQYV.

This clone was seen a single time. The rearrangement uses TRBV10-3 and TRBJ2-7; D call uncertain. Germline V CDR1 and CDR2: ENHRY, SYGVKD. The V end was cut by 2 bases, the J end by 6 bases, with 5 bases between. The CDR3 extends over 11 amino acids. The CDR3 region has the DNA TGTGCCATCAGTGAGGTCGGCGAGCAGTACTTC. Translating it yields CAISEVGEQYF.

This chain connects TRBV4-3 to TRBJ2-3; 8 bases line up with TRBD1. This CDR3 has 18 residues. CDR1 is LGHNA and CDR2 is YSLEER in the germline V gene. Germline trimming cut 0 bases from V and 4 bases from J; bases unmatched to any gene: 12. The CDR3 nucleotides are TGCGCCAGCAGCCAAGATAGTAACAGGGGGGAATCGGCAGATACGCAGTATTTT. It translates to CASSQDSNRGESADTQYF.

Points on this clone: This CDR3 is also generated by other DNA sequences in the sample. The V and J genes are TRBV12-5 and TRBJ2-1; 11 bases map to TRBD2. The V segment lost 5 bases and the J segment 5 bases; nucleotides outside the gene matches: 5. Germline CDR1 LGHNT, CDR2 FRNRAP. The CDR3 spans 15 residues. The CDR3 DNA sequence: TGTGCTAGTGGTCCCGGACTAGCGGGCCACAATGAGCAGTTCTTC. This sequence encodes CASGPGLAGHNEQFF.

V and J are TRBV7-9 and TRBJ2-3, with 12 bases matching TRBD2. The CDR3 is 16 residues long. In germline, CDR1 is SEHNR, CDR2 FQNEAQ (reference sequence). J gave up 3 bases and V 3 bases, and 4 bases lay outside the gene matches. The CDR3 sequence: CASSFRLAGVTDTQYF. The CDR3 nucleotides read TGTGCCAGCAGCTTTCGACTAGCGGGAGTGACAGATACGCAGTATTTT.

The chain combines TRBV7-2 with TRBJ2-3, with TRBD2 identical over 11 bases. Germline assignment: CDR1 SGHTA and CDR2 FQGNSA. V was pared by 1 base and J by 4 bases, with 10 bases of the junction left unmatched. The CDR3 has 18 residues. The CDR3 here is CASSLVGSGRVGPDTQYF. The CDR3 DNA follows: TGTGCCAGCAGCTTAGTTGGTAGCGGGAGGGTGGGGCCAGATACGCAGTATTTT.

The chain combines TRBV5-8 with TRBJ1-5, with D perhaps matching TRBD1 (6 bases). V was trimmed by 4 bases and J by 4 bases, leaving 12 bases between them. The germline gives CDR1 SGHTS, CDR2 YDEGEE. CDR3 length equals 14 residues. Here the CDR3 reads CASSGRQANQPQHF. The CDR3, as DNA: TGTGCCAGCAGCGGTAGACAGGCGAATCAGCCCCAGCATTTT.

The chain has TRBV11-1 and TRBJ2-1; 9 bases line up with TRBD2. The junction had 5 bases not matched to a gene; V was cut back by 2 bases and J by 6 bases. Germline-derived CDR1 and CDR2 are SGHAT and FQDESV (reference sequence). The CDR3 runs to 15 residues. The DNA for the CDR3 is TGTGCCAGCAGCTTATCTAGCGGGACGTTCAATGAGCAGTTCTTC. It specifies CASSLSSGTFNEQFF. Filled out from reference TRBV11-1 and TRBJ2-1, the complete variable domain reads EAEVAQSPRYKITEKSQAVAFWCDPISGHATLYWYRQILGQGPELLVQFQDESVVDDSQLPKDRFSAERLKGVDSTLKIQPAELGDSAMYLCASSLSSGTFNEQFFGPGTRLTVL.